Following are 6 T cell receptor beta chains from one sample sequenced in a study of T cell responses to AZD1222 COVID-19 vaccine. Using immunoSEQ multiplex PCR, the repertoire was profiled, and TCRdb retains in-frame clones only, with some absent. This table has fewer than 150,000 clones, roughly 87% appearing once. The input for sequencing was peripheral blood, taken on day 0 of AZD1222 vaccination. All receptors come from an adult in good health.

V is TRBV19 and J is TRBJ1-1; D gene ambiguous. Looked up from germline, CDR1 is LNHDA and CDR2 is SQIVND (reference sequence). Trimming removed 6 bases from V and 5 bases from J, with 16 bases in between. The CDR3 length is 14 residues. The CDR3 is CASRPPGTWTEAFF. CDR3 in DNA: TGTGCCAGTAGACCCCCCGGCACTTGGACTGAAGCTTTCTTT.

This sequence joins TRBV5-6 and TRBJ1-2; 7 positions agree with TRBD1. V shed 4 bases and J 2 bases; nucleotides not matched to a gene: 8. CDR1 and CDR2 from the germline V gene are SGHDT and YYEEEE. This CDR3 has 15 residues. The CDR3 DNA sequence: TGTGCCAGCAGCCCGGATGCGACAGGGAACTATGGCTACACCTTC. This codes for CASSPDATGNYGYTF.

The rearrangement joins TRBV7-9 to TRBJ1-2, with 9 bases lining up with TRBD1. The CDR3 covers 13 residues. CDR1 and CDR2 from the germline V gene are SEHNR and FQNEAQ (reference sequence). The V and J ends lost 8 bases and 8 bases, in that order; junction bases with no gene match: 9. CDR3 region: CASGAGTGLGYTF. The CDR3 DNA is TGTGCCAGCGGCGCCGGGACAGGGTTGGGCTACACCTTC.

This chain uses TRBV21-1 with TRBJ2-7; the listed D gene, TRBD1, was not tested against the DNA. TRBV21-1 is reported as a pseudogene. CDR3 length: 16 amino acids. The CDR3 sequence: CASSKVGKRGLYEQYF. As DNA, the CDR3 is TGTGCCAGCAGCAAAGTAGGGAAAAGGGGGCTCTACGAGCAGTACTTC.

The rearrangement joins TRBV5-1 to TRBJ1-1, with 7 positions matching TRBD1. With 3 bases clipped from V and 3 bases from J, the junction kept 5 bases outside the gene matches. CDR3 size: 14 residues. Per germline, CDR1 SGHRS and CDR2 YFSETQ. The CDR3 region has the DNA TGCGCCAGCAGCTGGGACAGTTCCGACACTGAAGCTTTCTTT. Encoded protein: CASSWDSSDTEAFF.

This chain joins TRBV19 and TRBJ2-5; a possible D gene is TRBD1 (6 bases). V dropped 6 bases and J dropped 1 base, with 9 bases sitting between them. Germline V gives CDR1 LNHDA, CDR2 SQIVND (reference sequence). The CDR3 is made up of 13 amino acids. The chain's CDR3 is CASSRTVQETQYF. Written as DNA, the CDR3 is TGTGCCAGTAGCAGGACAGTCCAAGAGACCCAGTACTTC.